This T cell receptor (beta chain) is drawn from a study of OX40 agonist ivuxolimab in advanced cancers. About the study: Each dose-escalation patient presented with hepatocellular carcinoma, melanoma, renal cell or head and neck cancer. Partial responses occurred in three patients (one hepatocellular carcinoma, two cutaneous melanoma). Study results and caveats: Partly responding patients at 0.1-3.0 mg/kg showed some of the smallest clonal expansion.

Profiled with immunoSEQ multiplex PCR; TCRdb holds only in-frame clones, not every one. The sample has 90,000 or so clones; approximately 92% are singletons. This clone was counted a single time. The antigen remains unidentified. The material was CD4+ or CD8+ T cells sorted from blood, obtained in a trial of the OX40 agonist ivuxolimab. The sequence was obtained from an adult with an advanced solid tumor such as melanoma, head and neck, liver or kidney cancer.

For the CDR3, the DNA is TGTGCTAGTGGACCGGACATCCGCCAAGAGACCCAGTACTTC. It yields the protein CASGPDIRQETQYF. V is TRBV12-5 and J is TRBJ2-5; maybe TRBD1 (5 bases). Germline V lookup: CDR1 LGHNT, CDR2 FRNRAP. Between the trimmed V and J ends, which lost 6 bases and 1 base, there was a span of 12 bases. There are 14 residues in the CDR3.